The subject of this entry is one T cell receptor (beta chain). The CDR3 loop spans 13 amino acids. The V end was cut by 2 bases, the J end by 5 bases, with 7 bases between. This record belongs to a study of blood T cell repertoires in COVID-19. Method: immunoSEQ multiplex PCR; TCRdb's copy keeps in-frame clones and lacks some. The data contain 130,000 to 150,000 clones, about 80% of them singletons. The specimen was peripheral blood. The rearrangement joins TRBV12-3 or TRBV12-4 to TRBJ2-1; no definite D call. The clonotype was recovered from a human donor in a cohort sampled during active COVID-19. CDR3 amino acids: CASSLQDNNEQFF. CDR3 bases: TGTGCCAGCAGTTTACAGGATAACAATGAGCAGTTCTTC.